The 30 T cell receptor beta chains listed next were all sequenced from one sample in a study of CD8 T cells in ankylosing spondylitis. Antigens for these TCRs are unknown. Overall study results and limits: The study identified a TCR beta motif of several highly homologous variants that appeared characteristic of ankylosing spondylitis blood.

TCRdb used MiXCR to reprocess the 5' RACE reads, holding one entry per CDR3 protein. The table has around 480,000 distinct CDR3 sequences, about 15% seen once; the top ten hold about 0.94%. The sample taken for sequencing was blood, either unsorted or a sorted T cell fraction (not recorded which). These receptors were obtained from a male donor with ankylosing spondylitis.

The rearrangement links TRBV18 to TRBJ1-3; the D is unclear. The germline gives CDR1 KGHSH, CDR2 LQKENI. The CDR3 covers 14 residues. V lost 6 bases to trimming and J lost 0 bases, with 9 bases between them. The CDR3 nucleotides are TGTGCCAGCTCGCCCAGTTCCTCTGGAAACACCATATATTTT. It yields the protein CASSPSSSGNTIYF.

The V gene is TRBV30, the J gene TRBJ2-3; D is perhaps TRBD1 (5 bases). The germline CDR1 and CDR2 sequences are GTSNPN and SVGIG (reference sequence). The germline V and J ends were trimmed by 4 bases and 4 bases, with 6 bases remaining between them. This CDR3 has 11 amino acids. In nucleotides, the CDR3 is TGTGCCTGGAAAGGGGCAGATACGCAGTATTTT. It encodes CAWKGADTQYF.

The chain employs TRBV4-1 and TRBJ1-5; 9 positions agree with TRBD1. The CDR3 covers 13 residues. Germline trimming cut 4 bases from V and 7 bases from J; bases unmatched to any gene: 2. Germline-derived CDR1 and CDR2 are MGHRA and YSYEKL. As DNA, the CDR3 is TGCGCCAGCAGCCGGGACAGGGCCCAGCCCCAGCATTTT. Its protein is CASSRDRAQPQHF.

This clonotype appeared many times. The chain uses TRBV6-1 and TRBJ1-2; 10 bases are shared with TRBD1. Per the germline V gene, CDR1 is MNHNS and CDR2 is SASEGT. V lost 3 bases to trimming and J lost 7 bases; unmatched junction nucleotides: 8. CDR3 length: 15 residues. CDR3 DNA sequence: TGTGCCAGCAGTGATAGAGAAGGGACAGGGGTTGGCTACACCTTC. It yields the protein CASSDREGTGVGYTF.

This chain links TRBV5-1 with TRBJ1-4; D unclear. V was pared by 1 base and J by 4 bases, with 8 bases between. The CDR3 extends over 14 amino acids. Germline CDR1 reads SGHRS; CDR2 reads YFSETQ. In nucleotides, the CDR3 is TGCGCCAGCAGCTTGTCCACGGGTAATGAAAAACTGTTTTTT. This encodes CASSLSTGNEKLFF.

This clonotype was counted between two and nine times. This chain uses TRBV30 with TRBJ1-3; D gene unclear. V lost 0 bases to trimming and J lost 0 bases, with 9 bases between them. The CDR3 is made up of 15 amino acids. Germline V lookup: CDR1 GTSNPN, CDR2 SVGIG (reference sequence). CDR3 DNA sequence: TGTGCCTGGAGTGTAGACACGCGCTCTGGAAACACCATATATTTT. Its translation is CAWSVDTRSGNTIYF.

This chain links TRBV29-1 with TRBJ2-3; TRBD2 matches 11 bases. In germline, CDR1 is SQVTM, CDR2 ANQGSEA. There are 16 residues in the CDR3. J gave up 8 bases and V 6 bases, and 16 bases lay outside the gene matches. The CDR3 region has the DNA TGCAGCGTCGCCGAGATTTTAGCGGGAGGGCCTGGTACGCAGTATTTT. Translated: CSVAEILAGGPGTQYF.

This clonotype was observed a handful of times. The gene calls are TRBV6-1 and TRBJ2-3; no definite D call. V lost 3 bases and J lost 3, with 7 bases in between. CDR3 length equals 13 residues. Germline V gene lookup returns CDR1 MNHNS and CDR2 SASEGT. The CDR3 coding sequence is TGTGCCAGCAGTGACCAAGGAACAGATACGCAGTATTTT. This sequence encodes CASSDQGTDTQYF.

This clonotype was seen only a few times. This chain joins TRBV20-1 and TRBJ2-2, with 7 bases lining up with TRBD1. Trimming took 5 bases from V and 5 from J; bases not matched to a gene: 5. CDR1 and CDR2 from the germline V gene are DFQATT and SNEGSKA (reference sequence). The CDR3 runs to 13 residues. CDR3 DNA sequence: TGCAGTGCTGCTGACAGGGTTACCGGGGAGCTGTTTTTT. Encoded protein: CSAADRVTGELFF.

The sample holds a few counts of this clonotype. This chain uses TRBV28 with TRBJ2-5; 9 bases map to TRBD2. In germline, CDR1 is MDHEN, CDR2 SYDVKM. The CDR3 is 18 amino acids. Trimming removed 5 bases from V and 9 bases from J; junction bases left unmatched: 22. The chain's CDR3 is CASSPSQGKRAGGQAQYF. The CDR3 DNA reads TGTGCCAGCAGTCCTTCGCAGGGGAAGCGGGCGGGAGGGCAGGCCCAGTACTTC. Based on the CDR3 plus reference TRBV28 and TRBJ2-5, the full variable domain is DVKVTQSSRYLVKRTGEKVFLECVQDMDHENMFWYRQDPGLGLRLIYFSYDVKMKEKGDIPEGYSVSREKKERFSLILESASTNQTSMYLCASSPSQGKRAGGQAQYFGPGTRLLVL.

The CDR3 region has the DNA TGCGCCAGCAGGTTGACAGGTGACTCCTACGAGCAGTACTTC. Translated: CASRLTGDSYEQYF. V gene TRBV5-1 combines with J gene TRBJ2-7; maybe TRBD1 (6 bases). CDR1 is SGHRS and CDR2 is YFSETQ in the germline V gene. The CDR3 has 14 residues. V shed 5 bases and J shed 0 bases, with 12 bases lying between them. Drawing the rest from reference TRBV5-1 and TRBJ2-7, the complete variable domain is KAGVTQTPRYLIKTRGQQVTLSCSPISGHRSVSWYQQTPGQGLQFLFEYFSETQRNKGNFPGRFSGRQFSNSRSEMNVSTLELGDSALYLCASRLTGDSYEQYFGPGTRLTVT.

This clonotype was seen a few times. The chain uses TRBV20-1 and TRBJ2-7; D is perhaps TRBD2 (5 bases). The CDR3 runs 13 residues. Germline V gives CDR1 DFQATT, CDR2 SNEGSKA (reference sequence). V was cut by 7 bases and J by 3 bases, with 16 bases left in between. CDR3 DNA: TGCAGTGTACACGGACTCTCTTACTACGAGCAGTACTTC. This encodes CSVHGLSYYEQYF.

This clonotype was counted between two and nine times. V usage is TRBV20-1 and J usage is TRBJ1-1; D possibly corresponds to TRBD1 (5 bases). Per germline, CDR1 DFQATT and CDR2 SNEGSKA (reference sequence). The CDR3 is made up of 13 amino acids. The V and J ends lost 0 bases and 5 bases respectively, with 10 bases between them. In nucleotides, the CDR3 is TGCAGTGCTAGAGATCCCCCAGGGACTGAAGCTTTCTTT. It encodes CSARDPPGTEAFF.

The table lists this clonotype with a few counts. The rearrangement uses TRBV3-1 and TRBJ2-3; 7 nucleotides match TRBD1. CDR1 is LGHDT and CDR2 is YNNKEL in the germline V gene (reference sequence). The V and J ends lost 6 bases and 6 bases, in that order; junction bases with no gene match: 6. The CDR3 is 13 amino acids. CDR3 coding DNA: TGTGCCAGCAGTCCGACAGGGTGGGATACGCAGTATTTT. Protein product: CASSPTGWDTQYF.

This clonotype was seen only a few times. In DNA, the CDR3 is TGTGCCAGCAGTCTCAACAGGGGGCAGGTCGGGGACACTGAAGCTTTCTTT. It yields the protein CASSLNRGQVGDTEAFF. J is TRBJ1-1 and V is TRBV27; 9 bases match TRBD1. This CDR3 has 17 amino acids. The V gene end was trimmed by 5 bases and the J gene end by 3 bases; junction bases not matched to a gene: 13. Germline assignment: CDR1 MNHEY and CDR2 SMNVEV (reference sequence).

The V and J genes are TRBV7-3 and TRBJ1-3; no reliable D call. Trimming cost V 2 bases and J 0 bases, with 14 bases left between them. Germline-derived CDR1 and CDR2 are SGHTA and FQGTGA. The CDR3 loop spans 17 amino acids. CDR3 loop: CASSLEGSGFSGNTIYF. CDR3 DNA sequence: TGTGCCAGCAGCTTAGAAGGGTCCGGGTTCTCTGGAAACACCATATATTTT.

This clonotype was recorded many times. The V call is TRBV7-2, the J call TRBJ1-6; D not resolved. The CDR3 totals 15 residues. V was trimmed by 2 bases and J by 8 bases, leaving 13 bases between them. The V gene's germline CDR1 is SGHTA and CDR2 FQGNSA. The CDR3 loop reads CASSLKVGVHSPLHF. The CDR3 DNA follows: TGTGCCAGCAGCTTAAAGGTTGGGGTTCATTCACCCCTCCACTTT.

This clonotype has at least ten counts. This chain links TRBV6-5 with TRBJ2-4; D unresolved. The germline V and J ends were trimmed by 8 bases and 4 bases, with 12 bases remaining between them. CDR1 and CDR2 (germline): MNHEY, SVGAGI. There are 13 residues in the CDR3. DNA of the CDR3: TGTGCCAGCGTTAACGTCGGGAAAAACATTCAGTACTTC. Translated, it gives CASVNVGKNIQYF.

This clonotype was observed a handful of times. The chain recombines TRBV7-2 with TRBJ2-7, with D perhaps TRBD1 (6 bases). Deletions cut 5 bases from V and 3 bases from J, with 11 bases between. Germline CDR1 is SGHTA and CDR2 is FQGNSA. The CDR3 sequence is 13 residues long. The CDR3 DNA follows: TGTGCCAGCAGCCCGGACAGATTCTACGAGCAGTACTTC. This encodes CASSPDRFYEQYF.

CDR3 sequence reads: CASSYSTGIATGELFF. The CDR3 nucleotides read TGTGCCAGCAGTTACTCGACAGGAATCGCCACCGGGGAGCTGTTTTTT. The chain uses TRBV6-5 and TRBJ2-2; TRBD1 is a possible D gene (6 bases). Germline V CDR1 and CDR2: MNHEY, SVGAGI. The CDR3 totals 16 residues. Trimming took off 0 bases at V and 4 bases at J, with 12 bases between the two ends.

This clonotype was counted between two and nine times. The chain couples TRBV20-1 to TRBJ2-5; 7 bases are shared with TRBD2. From germline, CDR1 is DFQATT and CDR2 SNEGSKA (reference sequence). The ends lost 1 base at V and 6 bases at J; junction bases unmatched: 14. The CDR3 sequence is 16 residues long. Here the CDR3 DNA reads TGCAGTGCTAGAGTTGGAGGGGCGGGAGATTTAAAGACCCAGTACTTC. Translating gives CSARVGGAGDLKTQYF.

This clonotype was counted many times. This rearrangement joins TRBV7-2 to TRBJ2-3, with D perhaps given as TRBD1 or TRBD2 (6 bases each). V was clipped by 1 base and J by 1 base, with 15 bases between them. CDR3 length equals 17 residues. Germline CDR1 reads SGHTA; CDR2 reads FQGNSA. In DNA form, the CDR3 reads TGTGCCAGCAGCTTAGGATTGGGGGGCTGGGGCACAGATACGCAGTATTTT. Encoded protein: CASSLGLGGWGTDTQYF.

This clonotype was counted at least ten times. This sequence joins TRBV11-2 and TRBJ2-4; D perhaps matches TRBD2 (6 bases). V was trimmed by 0 bases and J by 1 base, leaving 19 bases between them. Germline CDR1 is SGHAT and CDR2 is FQNNGV. The CDR3 consists of 19 residues. CDR3 coding DNA: TGTGCCAGCAGCTTAGATAGCGGCCGACTAGTTGTGGCCAAAAACATTCAGTACTTC. Translation: CASSLDSGRLVVAKNIQYF.

V is TRBV2 and J is TRBJ1-1, with D unresolved. The CDR3 covers 16 residues. Germline CDR1 SNHLY, CDR2 FYNNEI. V shed 5 bases and J shed 6 bases, with 22 bases lying between them. For the CDR3, the DNA is TGTGCCAGCAGTAATGGGTGGGATTCTATTCGGGCTGAAGCTTTCTTT. It codes for CASSNGWDSIRAEAFF.

The table lists this clonotype with many counts. The genes are TRBV20-1 and TRBJ2-5, with 8 bases that match TRBD2. Germline V gene data show CDR1 as DFQATT and CDR2 as SNEGSKA (reference sequence). V shed 5 bases and J 4 bases; nucleotides not matched to a gene: 15. The CDR3 has 16 residues. The CDR3 here is CSAVSAYGRDRETQYF. CDR3 sequence (DNA): TGCAGTGCTGTCTCCGCGTACGGGAGGGATCGAGAGACCCAGTACTTC.

This clonotype has only a few counts. The chain links TRBV5-6 to TRBJ1-5, with 7 bases fitting TRBD1. The CDR3 totals 15 residues. Unmatched junction bases numbered 8, after V lost 4 bases and J lost 4 bases. Germline assignment: CDR1 SGHDT and CDR2 YYEEEE. The CDR3 DNA reads TGTGCCAGCAGCGGGGGAACAGGGGAAAATCAGCCCCAGCATTTT. Amino acid sequence: CASSGGTGENQPQHF.

This clonotype has more than one count but fewer than ten. The CDR3 loop reads CASSLEAGPQETQYF. The CDR3 DNA follows: TGCGCCAGCAGCTTGGAAGCGGGTCCCCAAGAGACCCAGTACTTC. The chain carries TRBV5-1 and TRBJ2-5; possibly TRBD2 for D (6 bases). The CDR3 contains 15 residues. Germline V gives CDR1 SGHRS, CDR2 YFSETQ. Trimming shortened V by 0 bases and J by 1 base, and 10 bases separated the two germline ends.

This chain links TRBV15 with TRBJ2-1; 12 bases agree with TRBD2. Losses at the gene ends were 6 bases for V and 10 bases for J; bases not matched to a gene: 13. The V gene's germline CDR1 is LNHNV and CDR2 YYDKDF (reference sequence). This CDR3 is 16 amino acids long. CDR3 DNA: TGTGCCACCAGGAGGACTAGCGGGAAGACAATAGGGGAGCAGTTCTTC. Residues: CATRRTSGKTIGEQFF.

V usage is TRBV15 and J usage is TRBJ1-1; D gene uncertain. The V end lost 3 bases, the J end lost 1 base, and 9 bases lay between the germline ends. Germline V lookup: CDR1 LNHNV, CDR2 YYDKDF (reference sequence). The CDR3 sequence is 14 residues long. CDR3 sequence: CATSSFSGNTEAFF. CDR3 in DNA: TGTGCCACCAGCAGTTTTTCAGGGAACACTGAAGCTTTCTTT.

The J gene is TRBJ2-3, the V gene TRBV11-2, with D possibly matching TRBD1 (6 bases). The CDR3 totals 17 residues. Trimming shortened V by 2 bases and J by 0 bases, and 15 bases separated the two germline ends. Germline CDR1 SGHAT, CDR2 FQNNGV. The CDR3 DNA reads as TGTGCCAGCAGCTTAAATTACAGGGTAGTCAGCACAGATACGCAGTATTTT. It encodes CASSLNYRVVSTDTQYF.